The 32 T cell receptor beta chains below were found in one sample sequenced in a study of shared clonotypes between healthy human individuals (dated by TCRdb to about 2020). The library was obtained by the immunoSEQ multiplex PCR assay. TCRdb re-hosts the immuneACCESS table, in-frame sequences only. Its copies lack some clones; in the studies checked, an unresolved V gene accounts for under half of them, and the cause for the rest is not known. In all, the sample holds approximately 2,000,000 clones, and about 90% of those were seen once. The ten largest clonotypes hold around 0.35% of the sample. Sequenced material: naive CD4+ T cells from PBMCs. Per the publication, the cell subset or site label means: CD45RA+ positively selected. The origin of the receptors is a man aged 18-30 years in good health. Some clones in this sample may be carry-over from other donors' samples.

The rearrangement links TRBV27 to TRBJ2-7; 9 positions agree with TRBD2. CDR3 size: 15 residues. V trimming: 8 bases; J trimming: 3 bases; junction bases outside the gene matches: 11. Germline loops: CDR1 MNHEY, CDR2 SMNVEV (reference sequence). This chain's CDR3 is CASAAMASGNYEQYF. CDR3 DNA sequence: TGTGCCAGCGCCGCTATGGCTAGCGGGAACTACGAGCAGTACTTC.

This chain links TRBV5-4 with TRBJ1-2; D possibly corresponds to TRBD1 (5 bases). Germline CDR1 reads SGHNT; CDR2 reads YYREEE (reference sequence). Trimming cost V 3 bases and J 3 bases, with 15 bases left between them. This CDR3 spans 15 amino acids. The CDR3 is CASSSGSWGDYGYTF. The CDR3 bases are TGTGCCAGCAGCTCCGGGTCCTGGGGCGACTATGGCTACACCTTC. Drawing the rest from reference TRBV5-4 and TRBJ1-2, the complete variable domain is ETGVTQSPTHLIKTRGQQVTLRCSSQSGHNTVSWYQQALGQGPQFIFQYYREEENGRGNFPPRFSGLQFPNYSSELNVNALELDDSALYLCASSSGSWGDYGYTFGSGTRLTVV.

DNA of the CDR3: TGCGCCAGCAGCGAACTAGCATCAGCCGAGCAGTACTTC. Amino acid sequence: CASSELASAEQYF. V gene TRBV5-1 combines with J gene TRBJ2-7, with D possibly TRBD2 on 6 matching bases. The CDR3 totals 13 residues. Trimming removed 4 bases at V and 6 bases at J, with 14 bases between. Germline CDR1 and CDR2: SGHRS and YFSETQ.

V usage is TRBV6-4 and J usage is TRBJ2-3; 10 bases match TRBD2. This CDR3 has 16 residues. V lost 5 bases, J lost 2 bases, and 7 bases stayed unmatched. Germline CDR1 reads MRHNA; CDR2 reads SNTAGT. In DNA, the CDR3 is TGTGCCAGCAGTCCCCTAGCGGGAGAGTACACAGATACGCAGTATTTT. Translated, it gives CASSPLAGEYTDTQYF.

The chain has TRBV6-5 and TRBJ2-2, with D tentatively TRBD2 (6 bases). Looked up from germline, CDR1 is MNHEY and CDR2 is SVGAGI. CDR3 size: 15 residues. Trimming removed 9 bases from V and 5 bases from J, with 19 bases in between. The CDR3 sequence: CASHRVAGSTGELFF. CDR3 nucleotides: TGTGCCAGTCATAGAGTCGCGGGGTCGACCGGGGAGCTGTTTTTT.

This chain joins TRBV7-9 and TRBJ2-1; no definite D call. In germline, CDR1 is SEHNR, CDR2 FQNEAQ (reference sequence). Deletions cut 1 base from V and 8 bases from J, with 15 bases between. The CDR3 runs to 15 residues. The CDR3 is CASSLVPGVNDEQFF. The CDR3 coding sequence is TGTGCCAGCAGCTTAGTTCCAGGAGTAAACGATGAGCAGTTCTTC.

V and J are TRBV14 and TRBJ2-5; 8 bases are a match to TRBD2. Trimming cost V 4 bases and J 5 bases; bases outside gene matches: 9. Germline-derived CDR1 and CDR2 are SGHDN and FVKESK. There are 15 residues in the CDR3. CDR3 in amino acids: CASSPLSGSQETQYF. The CDR3, as DNA: TGTGCCAGCAGCCCTTTGAGCGGGAGTCAGGAGACCCAGTACTTC.

The sample holds one count of this clone. The chain joins TRBV5-1 to TRBJ2-5, with 8 bases lining up with TRBD1. V shed 0 bases, J shed 2 bases, and the junction held 6 bases outside the gene matches. The CDR3 runs to 16 residues. Looked up from germline, CDR1 is SGHRS and CDR2 is YFSETQ. CDR3 sequence (DNA): TGCGCCAGCAGCTTGGTGGTCAGACAGGGGCAAGAGACCCAGTACTTC. It yields the protein CASSLVVRQGQETQYF.

This clone has a handful of counts. The V and J genes are TRBV18 and TRBJ1-1; a weak D match, TRBD1 (6 bases). Trimming left V 8 bases short and J 0 bases short, with 16 bases between. The CDR3 runs to 15 residues. The germline gives CDR1 KGHSH, CDR2 LQKENI. CDR3 DNA sequence: TGTGCCAGCGGTCCCTCAGGGGTATTGAACACTGAAGCTTTCTTT. It translates to CASGPSGVLNTEAFF.

A word on this clone: In the same sample, other DNA sequences code for this CDR3. The genes are TRBV11-2 and TRBJ2-7; no definite D call. The CDR3 covers 13 residues. V shed 0 bases and J shed 4 bases, with 7 bases lying between them. The V gene's germline CDR1 is SGHAT and CDR2 FQNNGV. The DNA for the CDR3 is TGTGCCAGCAGCTTAGATCCGGGTTACGAGCAGTACTTC. This translates into CASSLDPGYEQYF.

The V call is TRBV4-1, the J call TRBJ2-1, with D possibly called TRBD1 or TRBD2 (5 bases each). This CDR3 comprises 16 residues. The ends were cut back, 1 base at V and 4 bases at J, with 14 bases in the middle. Germline V gene data show CDR1 as MGHRA and CDR2 as YSYEKL. CDR3 bases: TGCGCCAGCAGCCAAGTTTTCGGGACCAATTACAATGAGCAGTTCTTC. This gives the protein CASSQVFGTNYNEQFF.

V gene TRBV9 combines with J gene TRBJ2-6, with TRBD2 matching over 8 bases. Germline assignment: CDR1 SGDLS and CDR2 YYNGEE. The trim removed 0 bases at V and 0 bases at J, leaving 11 bases unmatched. The CDR3 length is 20 residues. Here the CDR3 reads CASSVDLGTGGPSGANVLTF. As DNA, the CDR3 is TGTGCCAGCAGCGTAGATCTAGGAACGGGGGGGCCCTCTGGGGCCAACGTCCTGACTTTC.

The rearrangement joins TRBV5-3 to TRBJ2-5, with TRBD2 matching 13 bases. TRBV5-3 qualifies as an ORF whose function is uncertain. Trimming cost V 4 bases and J 5 bases; bases outside gene matches: 11. The CDR3 has 17 amino acids. CDR3 sequence: CARSIRTSGRREETQYF. In nucleotides, the CDR3 is TGTGCCAGAAGCATCCGGACTAGCGGGAGACGCGAGGAGACCCAGTACTTC.

This clone was seen more than once but under ten times. Other DNA sequences within the sample encode an identical CDR3. The chain links TRBV6-5 to TRBJ1-1; D remains ambiguous. Trimming took 2 bases from V and 1 from J, leaving 5 bases between them. Germline V gene lookup returns CDR1 MNHEY and CDR2 SVGAGI. This CDR3 contains 13 residues. CDR3 in DNA: TGTGCCAGCAGTTACGGCAGGAACACTGAAGCTTTCTTT. Translated: CASSYGRNTEAFF.

The genes are TRBV7-3 and TRBJ1-5; no firm D call. V was cut by 7 bases and J by 2 bases, with 9 bases left in between. This CDR3 contains 13 residues. The germline gives CDR1 SGHTA, CDR2 FQGTGA. The CDR3 reads CASNQVRNQPQHF. The CDR3 bases are TGTGCCAGCAATCAGGTTCGCAATCAGCCCCAGCATTTT.

The V call is TRBV7-7, the J call TRBJ1-2, with TRBD1 as a possible D gene (6 bases). The CDR3 length is 15 residues. CDR1 and CDR2 (germline): SSHAT, FNYEAQ (reference sequence). Trimming pared 2 bases from V and 6 bases from J, leaving 16 bases between. The CDR3 DNA sequence: TGTGCCAGCAGCTTAAGGGCAGGACAGCTTAATGGCTACACCTTC. This encodes CASSLRAGQLNGYTF. The variable domain in full, completed from reference TRBV7-7 and TRBJ1-2, reads GAGVSQSPRYKVTKRGQDVTLRCDPISSHATLYWYQQALGQGPEFLTYFNYEAQPDKSGLPSDRFSAERPEGSISTLTIQRTEQRDSAMYRCASSLRAGQLNGYTFGSGTRLTVV.

The chain uses TRBV5-1 and TRBJ2-4; TRBD2 is a possible D gene (5 bases). Germline loops: CDR1 SGHRS, CDR2 YFSETQ. The CDR3 spans 17 residues. V gave up 0 bases and J gave up 0 bases, with 13 bases separating them. CDR3 nucleotides: TGCGCCAGCAGCTTGGAGGGCAGCGGTCTAGCCAAAAACATTCAGTACTTC. Its translation: CASSLEGSGLAKNIQYF.

The chain has TRBV1 and TRBJ2-4; the DNA was not compared with TRBD2, the D call given in the table. TRBV1 is an annotated pseudogene. The CDR3 runs to 13 residues. CDR3 amino acids: CTSRQTGKNIQYF. The CDR3 bases are TGCACCAGCAGACAGACGGGAAAAAACATTCAGTACTTC.

The chain carries TRBV9 and TRBJ2-3; the D gene could be TRBD1 or TRBD2 (5 bases each). Germline assignment: CDR1 SGDLS and CDR2 YYNGEE. Trimming stripped 4 bases from V and 5 bases from J, with 14 bases between. The CDR3 loop spans 14 amino acids. DNA of the CDR3: TGTGCCAGCAGCATCCGGGACCTCGGAGATACGCAGTATTTT. Protein: CASSIRDLGDTQYF.

J is TRBJ2-7 and V is TRBV27; 10 positions match TRBD1. V lost 4 bases, J lost 6 bases, and 6 bases stayed unmatched. CDR1 is MNHEY and CDR2 is SMNVEV in the germline V gene (reference sequence). This CDR3 contains 14 residues. The CDR3: CASSSAWDRGEQYF. The DNA of the CDR3 is TGTGCCAGCAGTTCAGCTTGGGACAGGGGCGAGCAGTACTTC.

This clone showed up just a few times. This specimen includes other DNA sequences encoding the same CDR3. This chain links TRBV5-1 with TRBJ1-5; 10 positions agree with TRBD1. This CDR3 has 15 residues. V shed 0 bases and J 4 bases; nucleotides not matched to a gene: 1. CDR1 and CDR2 from the germline V gene are SGHRS and YFSETQ. This chain's CDR3 is CASSLGTGGNQPQHF. CDR3 bases: TGCGCCAGCAGCTTGGGGACAGGGGGTAATCAGCCCCAGCATTTT.

The sample holds a few counts of this clone. The chain joins TRBV10-3 to TRBJ1-5; D gene unclear. The CDR3 is 13 amino acids. V lost 7 bases and J lost 0, with 7 bases in between. Germline loops: CDR1 ENHRY, CDR2 SYGVKD. The CDR3 sequence: CAIKGTSNQPQHF. DNA of the CDR3: TGTGCCATCAAGGGCACTAGCAATCAGCCCCAGCATTTT.

The chain is built from TRBV5-6 and TRBJ1-1; no reliable D call. This CDR3 has 14 amino acids. Germline CDR1 SGHDT, CDR2 YYEEEE. With 2 bases removed from V and 2 bases from J, the gap between germline ends came to 10 bases. CDR3 protein: CASSLRWTNTEAFF. The CDR3 DNA follows: TGTGCCAGCAGCTTAAGGTGGACCAACACTGAAGCTTTCTTT.

Here the CDR3 DNA reads TGTGCCAGCAGCTCTCCCACGACCAATGAGCAGTTCTTC. The encoded protein is CASSSPTTNEQFF. The chain links TRBV7-3 to TRBJ2-1; D is ambiguous. Germline V gene lookup returns CDR1 SGHTA and CDR2 FQGTGA. The CDR3 is made up of 13 amino acids. Trimming pared 4 bases from V and 6 bases from J, leaving 10 bases between.

The rearrangement links TRBV14 to TRBJ2-1, with 8 positions matching TRBD2. The CDR3 totals 17 residues. V lost 0 bases to trimming and J lost 3 bases; unmatched junction nucleotides: 7. Germline CDR1 is SGHDN and CDR2 is FVKESK. The CDR3 DNA reads as TGTGCCAGCAGCCAAGATCTGCCTAGCGGGTTCTACAATGAGCAGTTCTTC. Translating it yields CASSQDLPSGFYNEQFF.

V gene TRBV5-4 combines with J gene TRBJ2-2; 8 bases line up with TRBD1. Germline CDR1 is SGHNT and CDR2 is YYREEE (reference sequence). CDR3 length equals 16 residues. Trimming at V came to 0 bases and at J to 4 bases, leaving 5 bases not matched to a gene. CDR3 DNA: TGTGCCAGCAGCTTGGGGACAGGGCGTAGCACCGGGGAGCTGTTTTTT. Translation gives CASSLGTGRSTGELFF.

This chain connects TRBV7-8 to TRBJ2-7; either TRBD1 or TRBD2 may fit D (5 bases each). Trimming shortened V by 2 bases and J by 4 bases, and 15 bases separated the two germline ends. Germline assignment: CDR1 SGHVS and CDR2 FQNEAQ. The CDR3 length is 15 residues. The CDR3 reads CASSLFRDRDYEQYF. DNA for the CDR3: TGTGCCAGCAGCTTATTCCGGGACCGAGATTACGAGCAGTACTTC.

This sequence joins TRBV11-1 and TRBJ2-1, with 7 positions matching TRBD1. The CDR3 has 15 residues. Trimming removed 5 bases from V and 6 bases from J; junction bases left unmatched: 10. The V gene's germline CDR1 is SGHAT and CDR2 FQDESV (reference sequence). As DNA, the CDR3 is TGTGCCAGCAGCCGGACAGGCAGAGTCGGCAATGAGCAGTTCTTC. It is translated as CASSRTGRVGNEQFF.

A note on this clone: The sample contains more than one DNA sequence encoding this CDR3. J is TRBJ1-2 and V is TRBV5-1, with a possible D match to TRBD1 (5 bases). There are 14 residues in the CDR3. V was pared by 5 bases and J by 1 base, with 12 bases between. Germline-derived CDR1 and CDR2 are SGHRS and YFSETQ. The CDR3, as DNA: TGCGCCAGCAGTCCAGGGCTGGGTAACTATGGCTACACCTTC. This encodes CASSPGLGNYGYTF.

To note about this clone: At one end, the junction sequence differs from germline, possibly due to a read error. V gene TRBV9 combines with J gene TRBJ1-2, with D possibly being TRBD1 (6 bases). Germline V gene lookup returns CDR1 SGDLS and CDR2 YYNGEE. The CDR3 spans 13 residues. CDR3 residues: CASSASLTGDNHF. As DNA, the CDR3 is TGTGCCAGCAGCGCCTCTTTGACCGGGGACAATCACTTC.

The J gene is TRBJ1-1, the V gene TRBV5-1; 10 positions match TRBD1. After removal of 7 bases from V and 3 bases from J, the junction contained 9 bases not matched to a gene. This CDR3 is built from 15 residues. Germline CDR1 SGHRS, CDR2 YFSETQ. This CDR3 is CASSFGTGVYTEAFF. The CDR3 bases are TGCGCCAGCTCATTCGGGACAGGGGTATACACTGAAGCTTTCTTT.

The chain recombines TRBV18 with TRBJ2-7, with unresolved D. Trimming removed 6 bases from V and 3 bases from J, with 12 bases in between. The V gene's germline CDR1 is KGHSH and CDR2 LQKENI. CDR3 length equals 13 residues. In nucleotides, the CDR3 is TGTGCCAGCTCCCCTGCCCGTAACTACGAGCAGTACTTC. Its translation: CASSPARNYEQYF.